This T cell receptor beta chain appears in the sequencing data of a study of CD8 T cells in Susac syndrome. Study-wide results and limits: The TCR sequencing and HLA analysis in the study involved a relatively small number of individuals, as the study acknowledged.

As regards this clonotype: Its antigen is not identified.

TCR beta sequencing covered blood CD8+ and CD4+ T cells. The V gene lost 2 bases and the J gene lost 2 bases, with 10 bases spanning the gap. The CDR3 sequence is 14 residues long. From germline, CDR1 is MNHEY and CDR2 SVGAGI. Random-hexamer reverse transcription was applied to about 0.5 to 1 ug RNA. The amplification used immunoSEQ multiplex PCR on TCR beta CDR3; it spanned 54 Vbeta and 13 Jbeta. In TCRdb, the immunoSEQ multiplex PCR reads were re-called with MiXCR into one record per CDR3 protein. The sample lists about 300,000 distinct CDR3 sequences, roughly 85% seen once, with 0.2% to 0.25% in the top ten.

The sequenced sample consisted of CD8+ T cells from PBMCs. The V and J genes are TRBV6-5 and TRBJ2-7; the D gene is possibly TRBD1 (6 bases). The sequence was obtained from a human donor with multiple sclerosis. This CDR3 is CASSYRQEAYEQYF. Written as DNA, the CDR3 is TGTGCCAGCAGTTACAGACAGGAGGCCTACGAGCAGTACTTC.